The 20 T cell receptor beta chains given below trace back to one sample, sequenced in a study of graft-versus-host responses after intestinal transplantation. Their target antigens are unknown. Some clones are missing from TCRdb's copy, which holds only in-frame ones; the method was immunoSEQ multiplex PCR. The sample consists of some 86,000 clones, roughly 90% of them appearing once. Sequencing was performed on unstimulated CD4+ T cells sorted from spleen or lymph node cells, taken before transplant. These receptors were obtained from a human donor who was the organ donor for an intestinal transplant.

CDR3 sequence: CATSGDRAHEQYF. For the CDR3, the DNA is TGTGCCACCTCGGGAGACAGGGCCCACGAGCAGTACTTC. J is TRBJ2-7 and V is TRBV6-5; a weak D match, TRBD1 (7 bases). This CDR3 comprises 13 residues. Trimming took 10 bases from V and 5 from J, leaving 18 bases between them. Germline assignment: CDR1 MNHEY and CDR2 SVGAGI.

The rearrangement joins TRBV27 to TRBJ2-2; TRBD2 aligns across 13 bases. The CDR3 loop spans 15 amino acids. Germline assignment: CDR1 MNHEY and CDR2 SMNVEV (reference sequence). V shed 5 bases, J shed 6 bases, and the junction held 3 bases outside the gene matches. The chain's CDR3 is CASSPGLAGSGELFF. The DNA of the CDR3 is TGTGCCAGCAGTCCGGGACTAGCGGGGTCCGGGGAGCTGTTTTTT.

This chain connects TRBV6-1 to TRBJ1-1; D is ambiguous. V lost 6 bases and J 0 bases, leaving 8 bases between the germline ends. The germline V gene encodes CDR1 MNHNS and CDR2 SASEGT. The CDR3 runs 13 residues. The CDR3 here is CASSSQVNTEAFF. CDR3 in DNA: TGTGCCAGCAGCTCCCAGGTGAACACTGAAGCTTTCTTT.

The chain joins TRBV19 to TRBJ2-7; D gene ambiguous. V was shortened by 1 base and J by 2 bases, with 6 bases between the two germline ends. This CDR3 is built from 13 residues. Germline assignment: CDR1 LNHDA and CDR2 SQIVND (reference sequence). CDR3: CASSIARTYEQYF. The CDR3 nucleotides are TGTGCCAGTAGTATAGCGAGAACCTACGAGCAGTACTTC.

This rearrangement joins TRBV7-9 to TRBJ1-4; 10 positions match TRBD1. CDR1 is SEHNR, CDR2 FQNEAQ, per germline (reference sequence). After removal of 5 bases from V and 6 bases from J, the junction contained 18 bases not matched to a gene. This CDR3 has 19 amino acids. This chain's CDR3 is CASSPPPLLKTGGYEKLFF. The CDR3 region has the DNA TGTGCCAGCAGCCCCCCACCCCTCTTAAAGACAGGGGGCTATGAAAAACTGTTTTTT.

DNA for the CDR3: TGTGCCAGCAGCCTACAGGGATCTGGAAACACCATATATTTT. Its protein is CASSLQGSGNTIYF. The chain employs TRBV11-2 and TRBJ1-3; tentative D call: TRBD1 (6 bases). The CDR3 consists of 14 residues. Trimming removed 5 bases from V and 1 base from J, with 9 bases in between. Looked up from germline, CDR1 is SGHAT and CDR2 is FQNNGV. Based on the CDR3 plus reference TRBV11-2 and TRBJ1-3, the full variable domain is EAGVAQSPRYKIIEKRQSVAFWCNPISGHATLYWYQQILGQGPKLLIQFQNNGVVDDSQLPKDRFSAERLKGVDSTLKIQPAKLEDSAVYLCASSLQGSGNTIYFGEGSWLTVV.

This sequence joins TRBV7-2 and TRBJ2-1; 7 nucleotides match TRBD2. The V gene's germline CDR1 is SGHTA and CDR2 FQGNSA. Unmatched junction bases numbered 10, after V lost 5 bases and J lost 6 bases. The CDR3 extends over 15 amino acids. The CDR3 coding sequence is TGTGCCAGCAGCCCGAAGACAAGCGGGGCCAATGAGCAGTTCTTC. This encodes CASSPKTSGANEQFF. Full variable domain (outside the CDR3, taken from reference TRBV7-2 and TRBJ2-1): GAGVSQSPSNKVTEKGKDVELRCDPISGHTALYWYRQSLGQGLEFLIYFQGNSAPDKSGLPSDRFSAERTGGSVSTLTIQRTQQEDSAVYLCASSPKTSGANEQFFGPGTRLTVL.

The chain recombines TRBV30 with TRBJ2-5; tentative D call: TRBD2 (6 bases). The CDR3 extends over 13 amino acids. Germline CDR1 GTSNPN, CDR2 SVGIG (reference sequence). V dropped 3 bases and J dropped 0 bases, with 8 bases sitting between them. The CDR3, as DNA: TGTGCCTGGAGGGGGGACTACCAAGAGACCCAGTACTTC. Translated: CAWRGDYQETQYF.

J is TRBJ2-7 and V is TRBV6-5; possible D gene TRBD1, 6 bases. CDR1 is MNHEY, CDR2 SVGAGI, per germline. Trimming removed 6 bases at V and 2 bases at J, with 14 bases between. This CDR3 is 14 amino acids long. CDR3 in amino acids: CASSGSGVTYEQYF. Written as DNA, the CDR3 is TGTGCCAGCAGCGGGTCAGGGGTTACCTACGAGCAGTACTTC.

V usage is TRBV9 and J usage is TRBJ1-6; no definite D call. The CDR3 sequence is 13 residues long. Trimming took off 2 bases at V and 6 bases at J, with 6 bases between the two ends. CDR1 is SGDLS and CDR2 is YYNGEE in the germline V gene. The CDR3 here is CASSVGGNSPLHF. The CDR3 bases are TGTGCCAGCAGCGTTGGAGGTAATTCACCCCTCCACTTT.

This sequence joins TRBV7-2 and TRBJ2-1, with TRBD2 matching over 7 bases. After removal of 2 bases from V and 8 bases from J, the junction contained 6 bases not matched to a gene. The germline CDR1 and CDR2 sequences are SGHTA and FQGNSA. This CDR3 has 14 amino acids. This CDR3 reads CASSLSLASDEQFF. CDR3 coding DNA: TGTGCCAGCAGCTTATCACTAGCGAGCGATGAGCAGTTCTTC.

This chain joins TRBV6-1 and TRBJ1-2; 8 bases match TRBD1. Germline CDR1 MNHNS, CDR2 SASEGT. J was trimmed by 13 bases and V by 1 base; bases with no gene match: 8. The CDR3 is 13 residues long. The CDR3 is CASSEGSVGQVTF. The CDR3 bases are TGTGCCAGCAGTGAAGGATCGGTGGGACAGGTCACCTTC.

The V call is TRBV5-1, the J call TRBJ2-5; 7 bases are a match to TRBD2. The CDR3 runs 15 residues. The J segment lost 5 bases and the V segment lost 0 bases, leaving 7 bases of the junction unmatched. The germline V gene has CDR1 SGHRS and CDR2 YFSETQ. CDR3 residues: CASSLGAGESETQYF. The DNA of the CDR3 is TGCGCCAGCAGCTTGGGGGCGGGAGAGTCGGAGACCCAGTACTTC.

V is TRBV27 and J is TRBJ1-5, with D possibly matching TRBD1 (5 bases). Germline V CDR1 and CDR2: MNHEY, SMNVEV (reference sequence). This CDR3 region has 15 residues. Trimming pared 5 bases from V and 5 bases from J, leaving 16 bases between. CDR3 DNA: TGTGCCAGCAGTCGGGGGGAGGGGTCGGATCAGCCCCAGCATTTT. Translated, it gives CASSRGEGSDQPQHF.

This chain joins TRBV7-3 and TRBJ1-6, with TRBD1 matching 7 bases. Trimming cost V 5 bases and J 10 bases; bases outside gene matches: 11. Germline CDR1 SGHTA, CDR2 FQGTGA. The CDR3 totals 15 residues. The CDR3 loop reads CASSLTGLERSPLHF. For the CDR3, the DNA is TGTGCCAGCAGCCTGACAGGGTTGGAGAGATCACCCCTCCACTTT.

J is TRBJ1-3 and V is TRBV5-4, with D tentatively TRBD1 (6 bases). Germline CDR1 and CDR2: SGHNT and YYREEE (reference sequence). The CDR3 runs 17 residues. Trimming cost V 0 bases and J 9 bases, with 22 bases left between them. The CDR3, as DNA: TGTGCCAGCAGCTTGGCCCCGGGGACACCCCTGGCGGGCACCATATATTTT. Translation: CASSLAPGTPLAGTIYF.

The rearrangement joins TRBV7-2 to TRBJ2-7; perhaps TRBD1 as D (6 bases). The CDR3 totals 13 residues. From germline, CDR1 is SGHTA and CDR2 FQGNSA. V lost 5 bases and J 3 bases, leaving 11 bases between the germline ends. The CDR3 sequence: CASSVGQNYEQYF. The CDR3 region has the DNA TGTGCCAGCAGCGTCGGACAGAACTACGAGCAGTACTTC.

This rearrangement joins TRBV28 to TRBJ1-2, with 10 positions matching TRBD1. CDR1 and CDR2 (germline): MDHEN, SYDVKM. The CDR3 totals 15 residues. The junction had 7 bases not matched to a gene; V was cut back by 4 bases and J by 5 bases. The CDR3 DNA sequence: TGTGCCAGCAGTTCCCCCGGGACAGGGGTTTATGGCTACACCTTC. It is translated as CASSSPGTGVYGYTF.

V is TRBV6-5 and J is TRBJ2-5; 7 bases match TRBD2. Germline V gene lookup returns CDR1 MNHEY and CDR2 SVGAGI. The CDR3 totals 15 residues. Trimming removed 3 bases from V and 7 bases from J; junction bases left unmatched: 11. CDR3 DNA: TGTGCCAGCAGTTATGAAGCGGGAAGTTGGGGGACCCAGTACTTC. Translation: CASSYEAGSWGTQYF.

V gene TRBV9 combines with J gene TRBJ1-1; 7 positions match TRBD1. CDR3 length: 13 residues. From germline, CDR1 is SGDLS and CDR2 YYNGEE. The V gene end was trimmed by 0 bases and the J gene end by 11 bases; junction bases not matched to a gene: 7. This CDR3 reads CASSVVTGADAFF. The CDR3 region has the DNA TGTGCCAGCAGCGTAGTAACAGGGGCGGACGCTTTCTTT.